This record looks at one TCR beta chain sequence and its context. Its antigen remains undetermined. Per-base qualities were not stored, and no clone one base away is much larger. This record comes from a study of blood T cell repertoires in COVID-19 (dated by TCRdb to the early 2020s). In the study overall: Collaborator samples came from the United States, Italy and Spain and covered acute and convalescent phases of COVID-19. HLA class I and class II types, where available, came from metadata supplied by the sample provider rather than from assay-based typing. The samples were drawn from the first 160 participants of the ongoing ImmuneRACE study and from some 1,300 subjects provided by 6 global collaborators. The repertoires were made available in a free public database intended to serve as a resource for research on the immune response to SARS-CoV-2. A de-identified subject ID, COVID-19 status, age in years and sex were almost always included in the sample metadata. The dataset comprised deeply sampled blood TCRbeta repertoires from subjects exposed to, actively infected with, or recovered from COVID-19. The prospective study material was composed of cDNA or gDNA derived from T cells, B-cell-depleted T cells, or PBMCs.

TCRbeta CDR3 regions were amplified from genomic DNA by means of the immunoSEQ Assay, a bias-controlled multiplex PCR. The paper's data handling went like this. The number of nucleated cells in each sample was estimated by amplification of reference gene primers within the assay. To quantify the absolute abundance of each unique TCRbeta CDR3 rearrangement, sequence reads were collapsed and filtered. Productive Simpson clonality was computed per sample as the square root of Simpson's diversity index over productive rearrangements. TCRdb holds this immuneACCESS table with in-frame rearrangements only. Some clones are missing; in checked studies, unresolved V genes explain under half, and the rest has no known cause. That table gives V, J and clone size, and the DNA gave D and trimming. For this sample there are 200,000 to 250,000 clones; roughly 80% appear just once. The top ten clones comprise less than 9.5% of the sample.

In Seattle, one collaborating source enrolled patients while the infection was active and tracked those patients longitudinally over the course of disease. Whole blood was collected in K2EDTA tubes by collaborating institutions according to the institutions' own protocols. For TCRbeta analysis, collaborators shipped samples as frozen whole blood, isolated PBMCs, or DNA extracted from either of those sample types. Results the study describes overall, beyond this receptor: The amount of clinical and demographic metadata varied by source and participant and was provided uncurated.

The germline V gene gives CDR1 as MNHEY and CDR2 as SVGEGT. Inclusive of the bounding cysteine and phenylalanine, the CDR3 is 15 residues long. The only DNA kept is the CDR3, 45 bases in frame from the first base. Trimming takes 3 bases from V and 4 bases from J, and the germline ends sit 15 bases apart. Rearrangement joined TRBV6-2 or TRBV6-3 to TRBJ1-1; the D gene is perhaps TRBD1, on 6 matching bases. The TCR sequence derives from a woman aged 80 or older with COVID-19, enrolled during active disease. Sequenced material: peripheral blood. Here is the DNA: TGTGCCAGCAGTTATATCTACGGGGGGGCCACTGAAGCTTTCTTT. This gives the protein CASSYIYGGATEAFF.